One and the same sample provided the 6 T cell receptor beta chains below, sequenced in a study of T cells in Graves' hyperthyroidism and ophthalmopathy. Amplification targeted TCR beta CDR3 regions from RNA transcripts. The HTBI primer set was used in a first-round RT-PCR of the TCR CDR3. Each CDR3 protein is one row after TCRdb ran MiXCR on the multiplex PCR reads. The profile shows fewer than 750,000 distinct CDR3 sequences, around 15% of them singletons. The sample was blood. Receptors originate from a woman between 50 and 59 years old with Graves' ophthalmopathy.

This clonotype showed up just a few times. V is TRBV15 and J is TRBJ1-6; no reliable D call. V gave up 0 bases and J gave up 9 bases, with 3 bases separating them. This CDR3 has 12 amino acids. CDR1 LNHNV and CDR2 YYDKDF come from the germline V gene (reference sequence). The CDR3 protein is CATSRDSSPLHF. In DNA, the CDR3 is TGTGCCACCAGCAGAGATTCTTCACCCCTCCACTTT.

A few counts support this clonotype. The chain carries TRBV19 and TRBJ2-3; no reliable D call. The CDR3 is 16 amino acids. Germline V gene sequence: CDR1 LNHDA, CDR2 SQIVND (reference sequence). Trimming stripped 7 bases from V and 0 bases from J, with 17 bases between. CDR3 protein: CASTSNPRISTDTQYF. CDR3 nucleotide sequence: TGTGCCAGTACATCCAACCCCAGGATTAGCACAGATACGCAGTATTTT.

This clonotype was observed at least ten times. This rearrangement joins TRBV5-1 to TRBJ2-7, with TRBD1 matching over 8 bases. Germline assignment: CDR1 SGHRS and CDR2 YFSETQ. Unmatched junction bases numbered 6, after V lost 4 bases and J lost 3 bases. The CDR3 runs to 14 residues. The CDR3 spells CASSGGQGNYEQYF. The DNA for the CDR3 is TGCGCCAGCAGCGGAGGACAGGGTAACTACGAGCAGTACTTC.

This clonotype has a handful of counts. V is TRBV15 and J is TRBJ2-7; D not resolved. CDR1 and CDR2 from the germline V gene are LNHNV and YYDKDF (reference sequence). The CDR3 spans 15 residues. Trimming took 0 bases from V and 2 from J, leaving 11 bases between them. CDR3 sequence: CATSREGDNTYEQYF. The CDR3 region has the DNA TGTGCCACCAGCAGAGAGGGCGACAACACCTACGAGCAGTACTTC.

The chain combines TRBV6-1 with TRBJ1-5, with 10 bases aligning to TRBD1. The CDR3 spans 15 residues. V lost 5 bases, J lost 2 bases, and 3 bases stayed unmatched. Per germline, CDR1 MNHNS and CDR2 SASEGT. The CDR3 region has the DNA TGTGCCAGCAGTCGGGACAGGGGTCGCAATCAGCCCCAGCATTTT. Residues: CASSRDRGRNQPQHF.

At least ten counts were recorded for this clonotype. The chain links TRBV20-1 to TRBJ2-5; D remains unclear. V was cut by 0 bases and J by 0 bases, with 2 bases left in between. The CDR3 runs 12 residues. Germline-derived CDR1 and CDR2 are DFQATT and SNEGSKA (reference sequence). CDR3 region: CSARDDQETQYF. The CDR3 DNA reads TGCAGTGCTAGAGACGACCAAGAGACCCAGTACTTC.